The source of this T cell receptor (beta chain) is a study of cytomegalovirus exposure and HLA in healthy donors. Study details: One earlier analysis, a look at 180 million or so T cells, found some 100 million unique TCR beta sequences. The study, taken as a whole, reports: Across donors, most TCRs were seen rarely, yet some public ones were widespread.

Points on this clone: The antigen remains unidentified.

13 Jbeta primers and 60 Vbeta primers were used for the PCR. This table comes from immunoSEQ multiplex PCR, and its TCRdb copy is limited to in-frame clones, with some not included. The table shows 140,000 to 150,000 clones, with around 78% occurring only once. This clonotype was sampled from a woman between 18 and 30 years old in good health and CMV-seropositive. The sample was PBMCs.

CDR3 nucleotide sequence: TGTGCCAGCTCACCACGAGGACTAGCGGGGGCCGATGAGCAGTTCTTC. Its translation: CASSPRGLAGADEQFF. The chain couples TRBV18 to TRBJ2-1; 13 bases fit TRBD2. Trimming at V came to 1 base and at J to 8 bases, leaving 5 bases not matched to a gene. CDR1 is KGHSH, CDR2 LQKENI, per germline. The CDR3 runs to 16 residues.